Detailed here is one TCR beta chain. Antigen: not known. The data were taken from a study of T cell responses to AZD1222 COVID-19 vaccine. Sequenced by immunoSEQ multiplex PCR; TCRdb stores in-frame clones only, minus some. The data contain over 90,000 clones, 80% to 90% of them seen just once; the ten biggest clones take up roughly 22%. Findings and caveats of the study: In all cases, repertoires were sampled only after the peak T cell response.

Sequenced here: peripheral blood, sampled on day 0 of AZD1222 vaccination. The origin of this receptor is an adult in good health.

The CDR3 sequence is CSVEHPTSYNEQFF. The DNA for the CDR3 is TGCAGCGTTGAACACCCCACCTCCTACAATGAGCAGTTCTTC. The chain couples TRBV29-1 to TRBJ2-1; D gene unclear. The CDR3 totals 14 residues. CDR1 is SQVTM and CDR2 is ANQGSEA in the germline V gene. Trimming cost V 2 bases and J 0 bases, with 8 bases left between them.